Below, 9 T cell receptor beta chains from the same sample are listed, as sequenced in a study of cytomegalovirus exposure and HLA in healthy donors. Researchers ran the PCR with 60 Vbeta and 13 Jbeta primers. Using immunoSEQ multiplex PCR, the repertoire was profiled, and TCRdb retains in-frame clones only, with some absent. The sample lists approximately 160,000 clones, around 80% occurring once. Sequencing was done on a sample of PBMCs. All receptors derive from a man aged 35 to 55 in good health and CMV-seronegative.

This chain uses TRBV2 with TRBJ2-7, with D possibly TRBD1 on 6 matching bases. The germline V and J ends were trimmed by 6 bases and 4 bases, with 13 bases remaining between them. The CDR3 sequence is 13 residues long. Germline V gene sequence: CDR1 SNHLY, CDR2 FYNNEI. DNA of the CDR3: TGTGCCAGCAGAGACGGACAGCAATACGAGCAGTACGTC. This translates into CASRDGQQYEQYV.

J is TRBJ2-3 and V is TRBV13; the D gene is possibly TRBD1 (5 bases). The CDR3 covers 14 residues. V lost 5 bases and J lost 2, with 11 bases in between. Per the germline V gene, CDR1 is PRHDT and CDR2 is FYEKMQ (reference sequence). In DNA, the CDR3 is TGTGCCAGCAGCCTTCGACAGATCACAGATACGCAGTATTTT. It yields the protein CASSLRQITDTQYF.

About this clone itself: Other nucleotide sequences in the sample specify the same CDR3. The chain uses TRBV2 and TRBJ1-1; 7 nucleotides agree with TRBD1. After removal of 4 bases from V and 2 bases from J, the junction contained 1 base not matched to a gene. The CDR3 runs to 13 residues. CDR1 and CDR2 from the germline V gene are SNHLY and FYNNEI. The CDR3: CASSGQGNTEAFF. The CDR3 region has the DNA TGTGCCAGCAGTGGACAGGGAAACACTGAAGCTTTCTTT.

Remarks on this clone: At one end, the junction sequence differs from germline, possibly due to a read error. The chain carries TRBV28 and TRBJ1-5, with 9 bases identical to TRBD1. The CDR3 sequence is 15 residues long. The germline gives CDR1 MDHEN, CDR2 SYDVKM. Here the CDR3 DNA reads TGTGCCAGCAGTATATGGGACAGGGAAGATCAGCCCCAGCATTTT. It codes for CASSIWDREDQPQHF.

This sequence joins TRBV6-5 and TRBJ2-2; 7 bases are shared with TRBD2. This CDR3 is 15 amino acids long. CDR1 and CDR2 (germline): MNHEY, SVGAGI. The V segment lost 8 bases and the J segment 3 bases; nucleotides outside the gene matches: 9. The chain's CDR3 is CASARGGEDTGELFF. The CDR3 region has the DNA TGTGCCAGCGCCCGCGGGGGAGAGGACACCGGGGAGCTGTTTTTT.

This clone was observed a few times. The CDR3 DNA follows: TGTGCCAGTAGTTCCCCAGGGGGCCGGTACACTGAAGCTTTCTTT. It translates to CASSSPGGRYTEAFF. The chain uses TRBV19 and TRBJ1-1; 8 positions agree with TRBD1. With V trimmed by 5 bases and J by 3 bases, 8 bases remained unmatched. Germline CDR1 reads LNHDA; CDR2 reads SQIVND (reference sequence). The CDR3 is made up of 15 amino acids.

The gene calls are TRBV10-3 and TRBJ2-1; D is perhaps TRBD2 (5 bases). Germline CDR1 ENHRY, CDR2 SYGVKD. The CDR3 has 13 amino acids. Deletions cut 2 bases from V and 7 bases from J, with 9 bases between. The CDR3, as DNA: TGTGCCATCAGTGAGAACCCGGGGAATGAGCAGTTCTTC. Amino acid sequence: CAISENPGNEQFF.

This clone showed up just a few times. This chain links TRBV27 with TRBJ2-7; TRBD2 might be the D (6 bases). Germline V gene sequence: CDR1 MNHEY, CDR2 SMNVEV (reference sequence). There are 12 residues in the CDR3. The V end lost 5 bases, the J end lost 6 bases, and 11 bases lay between the germline ends. As DNA, the CDR3 is TGTGCCAGCAGTGGCGGGGTTGGCGAGCAGTACTTC. Its protein is CASSGGVGEQYF.

This sequence joins TRBV7-9 and TRBJ2-2, with 9 positions matching TRBD1. The CDR3 consists of 16 residues. The V segment lost 3 bases and the J segment 5 bases; nucleotides outside the gene matches: 7. Germline V gene sequence: CDR1 SEHNR, CDR2 FQNEAQ (reference sequence). The CDR3, as DNA: TGTGCCAGCAGCTTCTTACCGGGACAGGGAACCGGGGAGCTGTTTTTT. It translates to CASSFLPGQGTGELFF.